The 21 T cell receptor beta chains presented below share a single source sample, sequenced in a study of blood T cell repertoires in COVID-19. Generated by immunoSEQ multiplex PCR, the TCRdb table keeps only in-frame clones and is missing some. The sample has about 270,000 clones; less than 90% are singletons. The source material was peripheral blood. The receptor set was obtained from a man aged 55 to 70 who had recovered from COVID-19.

This chain links TRBV7-3 with TRBJ2-5, with D possibly TRBD2 on 6 matching bases. V was cut by 5 bases and J by 4 bases, with 14 bases left in between. This CDR3 contains 14 residues. Germline loops: CDR1 SGHTA, CDR2 FQGTGA. The CDR3 loop is CASSPGGAGETQYF. For the CDR3, the DNA is TGTGCCAGCAGCCCCGGGGGAGCGGGAGAGACCCAGTACTTC.

This chain connects TRBV11-2 to TRBJ1-4; no clear D gene. The CDR3 runs to 15 residues. Germline V gene sequence: CDR1 SGHAT, CDR2 FQNNGV. Trimming shortened V by 0 bases and J by 5 bases, and 10 bases separated the two germline ends. CDR3 region: CASSLEGSRNEKLFF. The CDR3 nucleotides are TGTGCCAGCAGCTTAGAGGGCAGTAGGAATGAAAAACTGTTTTTT.

CDR3 in amino acids: CASSKVPGFPTGLATDTQYF. CDR3 DNA sequence: TGTGCCAGCAGCAAAGTACCAGGGTTCCCTACGGGACTAGCTACAGATACGCAGTATTTT. The rearrangement uses TRBV21-1 and TRBJ2-3; the table's D gene call, TRBD2, was not cross checked with the DNA. TRBV21-1 is assigned pseudogene status. This CDR3 spans 20 amino acids.

The chain couples TRBV6-5 to TRBJ2-7; 11 nucleotides match TRBD2. Germline CDR1 reads MNHEY; CDR2 reads SVGAGI. The V segment lost 6 bases and the J segment 6 bases; nucleotides outside the gene matches: 10. CDR3 length equals 15 residues. The CDR3: CASRTLAGGPGEQYF. CDR3 bases: TGTGCCAGCAGAACATTAGCGGGGGGGCCAGGCGAGCAGTACTTC.

The chain combines TRBV7-3 with TRBJ2-1; D not resolved. Germline-derived CDR1 and CDR2 are SGHTA and FQGTGA. The CDR3 has 13 residues. Deletions cut 2 bases from V and 4 bases from J, with 6 bases between. CDR3 coding DNA: TGTGCCAGCAGCTTACAGAAATACAATGAGCAGTTCTTC. Amino acids: CASSLQKYNEQFF. The variable domain in full, completed from reference TRBV7-3 and TRBJ2-1, reads GAGVSQTPSNKVTEKGKYVELRCDPISGHTALYWYRQSLGQGPEFLIYFQGTGAADDSGLPNDRFFAVRPEGSVSTLKIQRTERGDSAVYLCASSLQKYNEQFFGPGTRLTVL.

J is TRBJ1-5 and V is TRBV5-5, with D hard to call. The CDR3 has 14 amino acids. Deletions cut 4 bases from V and 5 bases from J, with 13 bases between. CDR1 is SGHKS and CDR2 is YYEKEE in the germline V gene (reference sequence). CDR3 nucleotides: TGTGCCAGCAGCCTCGGGGTCGGCGATCAGCCCCAGCATTTT. Translating gives CASSLGVGDQPQHF.

Here the CDR3 DNA reads TGTGCCAGCAGCGTAGGTCCCGCGGGCTACACCTTC. Amino acids: CASSVGPAGYTF. This chain links TRBV9 with TRBJ1-2; D gene unclear. Trimming removed 0 bases at V and 8 bases at J, with 8 bases between. This CDR3 has 12 residues. CDR1 is SGDLS and CDR2 is YYNGEE in the germline V gene.

V and J are TRBV18 and TRBJ2-7, with D possibly TRBD1 on 5 matching bases. This CDR3 spans 14 amino acids. The V gene lost 1 base and the J gene lost 2 bases, with 9 bases spanning the gap. In germline, CDR1 is KGHSH, CDR2 LQKENI. The CDR3 region has the DNA TGTGCCAGCTCACCACTGGACACTGCCTACGAGCAGTACTTC. Translating it yields CASSPLDTAYEQYF.

J is TRBJ2-2 and V is TRBV7-3; D might be TRBD1 (6 bases). The ends were cut back, 2 bases at V and 0 bases at J, with 13 bases in the middle. The CDR3 length is 17 residues. Germline V gives CDR1 SGHTA, CDR2 FQGTGA. The CDR3 reads CASSLQGRPTNTGELFF. The CDR3 bases are TGTGCCAGCAGCTTACAGGGGCGCCCAACGAACACCGGGGAGCTGTTTTTT.

The chain couples TRBV27 to TRBJ1-5, with D perhaps TRBD1 (5 bases). V was pared by 5 bases and J by 7 bases, with 18 bases between. The length of the CDR3 is 15 residues. The germline V gene encodes CDR1 MNHEY and CDR2 SMNVEV (reference sequence). The CDR3 DNA sequence: TGTGCCAGCAGTGACCGGGACGGCGGGGTCCAGCCCCAGCATTTT. The encoded protein is CASSDRDGGVQPQHF.

The chain joins TRBV19 to TRBJ2-3; tentatively, D is TRBD1 (6 bases). V lost 7 bases and J lost 6, with 20 bases in between. This CDR3 has 15 residues. The germline V gene has CDR1 LNHDA and CDR2 SQIVND (reference sequence). CDR3 sequence (DNA): TGTGCCAGTACCCAGCTCGGTGGGGGCAAGGATACGCAGTATTTT. It codes for CASTQLGGGKDTQYF.

The genes are TRBV6-5 and TRBJ1-5; D remains ambiguous. V lost 0 bases, J lost 1 base, and 7 bases lay in between. CDR3 length: 15 residues. The germline CDR1 and CDR2 sequences are MNHEY and SVGAGI. The CDR3 here is CASSYSGGSNQPQHF. Written as DNA, the CDR3 is TGTGCCAGCAGTTACTCAGGAGGGAGCAATCAGCCCCAGCATTTT.

The chain employs TRBV9 and TRBJ2-1, with 10 bases that match TRBD2. Germline CDR1 is SGDLS and CDR2 is YYNGEE. J lost 9 bases, V lost 4 bases, and 7 bases had no gene match. The CDR3 runs 14 residues. The CDR3 DNA sequence: TGTGCCAGCAGCAACCTAGCGGGGGTTGGTGAGCAGTTCTTC. It codes for CASSNLAGVGEQFF. The full variable domain, completed using reference TRBV9 and TRBJ2-1, is DSGVTQTPKHLITATGQRVTLRCSPRSGDLSVYWYQQSLDQGLQFLIQYYNGEERAKGNILERFSAQQFPDLHSELNLSSLELGDSALYFCASSNLAGVGEQFFGPGTRLTVL.

CDR3 in amino acids: CARSFHRVNEQFF. The CDR3 region has the DNA TGTGCCAGAAGCTTCCACAGGGTCAATGAGCAGTTCTTC. The chain combines TRBV5-3 with TRBJ2-1; perhaps TRBD1 as D (6 bases). TRBV5-3 is classed as an ORF, of uncertain function. This CDR3 has 13 amino acids. Trimming shortened V by 2 bases and J by 6 bases, and 9 bases separated the two germline ends.

The gene calls are TRBV3-1 (or the pseudogene TRBV3-2) and TRBJ2-5, with TRBD2 as a possible D gene (6 bases). This CDR3 has 16 residues. CDR1 LGHDT and CDR2 YNNKEL come from the germline V gene (reference sequence). V lost 5 bases to trimming and J lost 5 bases, with 21 bases between them. CDR3 in amino acids: CASSESRDSGRETQYF. As DNA, the CDR3 is TGTGCCAGCAGCGAATCACGGGACTCGGGGAGGGAGACCCAGTACTTC.

J is TRBJ1-2 and V is TRBV18; 8 nucleotides match TRBD1. CDR3 length: 13 residues. Unmatched junction bases numbered 7, after V lost 5 bases and J lost 8 bases. Germline V gives CDR1 KGHSH, CDR2 LQKENI. CDR3 nucleotide sequence: TGTGCCAGCTCATCGACAGGGGAGGAAGGCTACACCTTC. It translates to CASSSTGEEGYTF.

The chain combines TRBV7-9 with TRBJ1-5; D call uncertain. With 4 bases removed from V and 5 bases from J, the gap between germline ends came to 15 bases. The V gene's germline CDR1 is SEHNR and CDR2 FQNEAQ (reference sequence). The CDR3 is 15 residues long. The CDR3 region is CASSSPGEGDQPQHF. The CDR3 DNA reads TGTGCCAGCAGCTCGCCCGGGGAGGGCGATCAGCCCCAGCATTTT.

The chain links TRBV7-2 to TRBJ2-5; 14 bases are a match to TRBD2. Per germline, CDR1 SGHTA and CDR2 FQGNSA. There are 17 residues in the CDR3. V trimming: 0 bases; J trimming: 5 bases; junction bases outside the gene matches: 5. The CDR3 region has the DNA TGTGCCAGCAGCTTAGCGGGGACTAGCGGGGGCCGGGAGACCCAGTACTTC. This sequence encodes CASSLAGTSGGRETQYF.

This chain connects TRBV15 to TRBJ2-6, with D maybe TRBD1 (5 bases). Deletions cut 1 base from V and 0 bases from J, with 13 bases between. The CDR3 consists of 18 residues. Germline V gene sequence: CDR1 LNHNV, CDR2 YYDKDF (reference sequence). For the CDR3, the DNA is TGTGCCACCAGCAGAGGGGGCAGGCTAAGCTCTGGGGCCAACGTCCTGACTTTC. This translates into CATSRGGRLSSGANVLTF.

The chain has TRBV9 and TRBJ1-5, with a possible D match to TRBD1 (6 bases). In germline, CDR1 is SGDLS, CDR2 YYNGEE. The germline V and J ends were trimmed by 4 bases and 1 base, with 12 bases remaining between them. The CDR3 totals 15 residues. CDR3 residues: CASSPDSKSNQPQHF. The DNA for the CDR3 is TGTGCCAGCAGCCCGGACAGCAAGAGCAATCAGCCCCAGCATTTT.

The V gene is TRBV12-5, the J gene TRBJ2-2, with D possibly matching TRBD1 (5 bases). The CDR3 has 16 residues. V was cut by 1 base and J by 5 bases, with 14 bases left in between. CDR1 and CDR2 from the germline V gene are LGHNT and FRNRAP. This CDR3 reads CASGLGAGWRTGELFF. The CDR3 bases are TGTGCTAGTGGTTTGGGGGCAGGGTGGCGTACCGGGGAGCTGTTTTTT.